Each of the 5 T cell receptor beta chains below was sequenced from the same sample in a study of cytomegalovirus exposure and HLA in healthy donors. Primers included in the PCR were 60 Vbeta and 13 Jbeta primers. This table comes from immunoSEQ multiplex PCR, and its TCRdb copy is limited to in-frame clones, with some not included. The data show 150,000 or so clones, with roughly 80% seen just once and 14% held by the top ten. The sample comprised PBMCs. The receptors were sampled from a woman in her thirties or forties in good health and CMV-seronegative.

This chain uses TRBV6-7 with TRBJ2-3; 12 nucleotides align to TRBD2. TRBV6-7 is noted as an ORF with a role that remains uncertain. The CDR3 has 21 residues. V gave up 4 bases and J gave up 0 bases; unmatched junction bases: 17. The CDR3 nucleotides are TGTGCCAGCAGTTCCGAACTCTCACTAGCGGGGGGATCCAGGAGCACAGATACGCAGTATTTT. Its translation: CASSSELSLAGGSRSTDTQYF.

The chain carries TRBV13 and TRBJ2-3; D not certain. This CDR3 contains 14 residues. Trimming took off 0 bases at V and 1 base at J, with 5 bases between the two ends. Germline lookup yields CDR1 PRHDT and CDR2 FYEKMQ (reference sequence). Here the CDR3 DNA reads TGTGCCAGCAGCTTAGGGGGCGGCACAGATACGCAGTATTTT. Amino acid sequence: CASSLGGGTDTQYF.

CDR3 protein: CASRKLAGGEETQYF. DNA for the CDR3: TGTGCCAGCAGAAAACTAGCGGGGGGGGAAGAGACCCAGTACTTC. The chain carries TRBV6-5 and TRBJ2-5; 13 nucleotides match TRBD2. This CDR3 is built from 15 residues. The germline V gene encodes CDR1 MNHEY and CDR2 SVGAGI. V gave up 6 bases and J gave up 3 bases; unmatched junction bases: 4.

This sequence joins TRBV28 and TRBJ2-1; 11 positions match TRBD1. The V and J ends lost 6 bases and 4 bases, in that order; junction bases with no gene match: 23. The CDR3 consists of 21 residues. Germline V lookup: CDR1 MDHEN, CDR2 SYDVKM. As DNA, the CDR3 is TGTGCCAGCAGGCCATTCGGGGATGGGACAGGGGGGTGGGCGGGGTACAATGAGCAGTTCTTC. Translation gives CASRPFGDGTGGWAGYNEQFF.

In its sample, this clone was seen a few times. The rearrangement joins TRBV28 to TRBJ2-1, with TRBD2 matching over 8 bases. Germline lookup yields CDR1 MDHEN and CDR2 SYDVKM. V shed 3 bases, J shed 9 bases, and the junction held 7 bases outside the gene matches. This CDR3 is 14 amino acids long. The CDR3: CASSFSGREGEQFF. The CDR3 DNA is TGTGCCAGCAGTTTTTCCGGGAGGGAGGGTGAGCAGTTCTTC.